This entry is about one T cell receptor beta chain. The antigen it recognizes is unknown. Base qualities are not at hand, and no much larger clone is one base apart. The sample is drawn from a study of T-cell memory formation after mild COVID-19 (dated by TCRdb to about 2021). About the investigation overall: TCR sequence clusters from the two donors were found to be largely donor specific. In a couple of donors, T-cell clones that expanded and contracted after mild COVID-19 were followed by sequencing TCRalpha and TCRbeta repertoires longitudinally. The cohort was made up of two young adult volunteers, one female and one male, who were previously healthy. Paper-wide results and their limitations: Balanced CD4/CD8 phenotypes were observed for clones contracting from day 15 to 85, whereas a bias towards CD4+ was observed for a second wave of clones expanding from day 15 to 37. Contracting CD4+ clones appeared mostly in the CM and EM memory subsets, whereas CD8+ clones were enriched in EMRA. Some responding clones were found in pre-infection memory, which suggests that pre-existing cross-reactive memory T cells took part in the SARS-CoV-2 response. The study included only a couple of mild cases, and larger cohorts that include severe cases with pre-infection samples were judged to be necessary. Whether the second-wave clones peaking on day 37 were SARS-CoV-2 specific was not confirmed.

The sequencer listed for this sample is Illumina NovaSeq 6000. Using 5'RACE with constant-segment primers, TCRalpha and TCRbeta cDNA libraries were constructed, with sample barcodes and unique molecular identifiers added in the process. RNA was extracted from every sample with Trizol reagent. Library amplification was performed in two PCR steps, and a second sample barcode and Illumina TruSeq adapters were introduced in the second step. The libraries were sequenced on an Illumina NovaSeq using 2 x 150 bp paired-end reads. The original methods were these. With migec v1.2.7, reads were demultiplexed and then collapsed into UMI-guided consensus sequences. Using mixcr v2.1.11, the UMI consensuses were aligned to TRA and TRB V and J templates and assembled into clonotypes. Clonotypes were classified as expanded or contracted when called significant by both edgeR and NoisET, with noise models trained on biological replicates. For edgeR calls, the cutoffs were a false discovery rate-adjusted p below 0.01 and a log2 fold-change threshold of 1. PCA with hierarchical clustering of max-normalized trajectories of the 1000 most abundant clonotypes was used as exploratory dynamics analysis. Separately sequenced CD4+ and CD8+ repertoires were used to assign a CD4 or CD8 phenotype to each responding clone. Through fastp at Q25 and MiXCR, TCRdb rebuilt clones from the public reads, retaining in-frame beta chains. Entries are consolidated by CDR3 protein sequence, retaining the most common genes and DNA. These V and J calls originate from TCRdb's pipeline instead of the authors' own analysis. The sample table records about 250,000 distinct CDR3 sequences; 15% of these occur just once. Of the sample, 2.1% is held by the ten largest clones.

Ends trimmed: V by 1 base, J by 7 bases; bases unmatched to a gene: 10. The CDR3, cysteine through phenylalanine, is 16 amino acids long. The DNA shown is the 48-base CDR3, in frame from base 1. The germline V gene (reference sequence) supplies CDR1 LNHNV and CDR2 YYDKDF. Ficoll-Paque density gradient centrifugation was used to isolate PBMCs. This TCR was recovered from an adult woman who had mild COVID-19 (a few samples of this study predate the infection). The sample titles of this study are shuffled in the database, so cell type and time point are left out; the donor was told from shared clones. The chain links TRBV15 with TRBJ2-1; 7 middle bases align to TRBD2. The sequenced sample consisted of PBMCs or a T cell subset sorted from them (not recorded which). The DNA is as follows: TGTGCCACCAGCAGAGTCGCTAGCGGCCAAAAGAATGAGCAGTTCTTC. It specifies CATSRVASGQKNEQFF.